Shown below are 2 T cell receptor beta chains from a single sample sequenced in a study of circulating CD8 cells and anti-PD-1 response in melanoma (dated by TCRdb to 2019 to 2021). The sequencer was a NextSeq 500. The QIAseq Immune Repertoire RNA Library Kit, Human TCR Panel was used to prepare TCR libraries from around 14 ng of total RNA. Using fastp at Q25 and MiXCR, TCRdb reprocessed the public reads and kept productive beta chains. One record per CDR3 amino acid sequence lists the most common genes and DNA. The sample includes some 550 distinct CDR3 sequences, with about 7.5% observed a single time. The ten biggest clones cover about two fifths of the sample. Using a BD FACSAria II cell sorter, four subsets defined by PD-1 and/or TIGIT were sorted from live CD3+CD8+TCRalphabeta+ cells. The source was CD8+ T cells from PBMCs, collected at baseline or after one month of anti-PD-1 therapy (not recorded which). The source of these receptors is a human donor with melanoma.

In this sample, this clonotype is large. V usage is TRBV27 and J usage is TRBJ1-5; D unclear. The CDR3 is 13 amino acids. V was pared by 1 base and J by 4 bases, with 5 bases between. Germline CDR1 is MNHEY and CDR2 is SMNVEV (reference sequence). This CDR3 is CASSLLGNQPQHF. CDR3 nucleotides: TGTGCCAGCAGTTTATTAGGAAATCAGCCCCAGCATTTT.

By frequency in the sample, this clonotype is large. The chain uses TRBV6-5 and TRBJ1-1; possibly TRBD1 for D (6 bases). Trimming removed 6 bases at V and 7 bases at J, with 21 bases between. This CDR3 has 15 residues. Per germline, CDR1 MNHEY and CDR2 SVGAGI. The CDR3 DNA follows: TGTGCCAGCAGCCGTTTAAAGACAGGAAAGAGTGAAGCTTTCTTT. This encodes CASSRLKTGKSEAFF.